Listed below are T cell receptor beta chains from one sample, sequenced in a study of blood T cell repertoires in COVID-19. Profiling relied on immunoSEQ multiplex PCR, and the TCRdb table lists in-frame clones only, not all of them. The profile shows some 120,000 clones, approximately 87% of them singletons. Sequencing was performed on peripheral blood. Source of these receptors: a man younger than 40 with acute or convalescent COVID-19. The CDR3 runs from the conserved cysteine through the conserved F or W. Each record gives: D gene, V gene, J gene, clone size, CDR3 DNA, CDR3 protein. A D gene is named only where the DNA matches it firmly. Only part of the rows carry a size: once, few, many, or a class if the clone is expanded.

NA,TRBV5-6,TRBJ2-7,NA,TGTGCCAGCACTCCCTGGGGCGGCAGCTACGAGCAGTACTTC,CASTPWGGSYEQYF
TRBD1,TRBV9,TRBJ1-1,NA,TGTGCCAGCAGCGCCGGGACAGGGAACACTGAAGCTTTCTTT,CASSAGTGNTEAFF
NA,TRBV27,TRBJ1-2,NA,TGTGCCACCATAGCAACAGGCTATGGCTACACCTTC,CATIATGYGYTF
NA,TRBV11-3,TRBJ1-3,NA,TGTGCCAGCAGCTGGGTGACAGGCAAACTCTCTGGAAACACCATATATTTT,CASSWVTGKLSGNTIYF
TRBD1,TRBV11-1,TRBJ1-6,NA,TGTGCCAGCAGACGGGACAGATTCTATAATTCACCCCTCCACTTT,CASRRDRFYNSPLHF
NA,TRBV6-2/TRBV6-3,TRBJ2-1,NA,TGTGCCAGCAGCTCACAGGGACGCAATGAGCAGTTCTTC,CASSSQGRNEQFF
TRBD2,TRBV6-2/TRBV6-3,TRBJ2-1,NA,TGTGCCAGCAGTGCCCTAAGACTAGCGGGAGGGCCGAATGAGCAGTTCTTC,CASSALRLAGGPNEQFF
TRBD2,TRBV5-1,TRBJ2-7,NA,TGCGCCAGCAGTCGTGATGGGAGGGGCGAAGTCGAGCAGTACTTC,CASSRDGRGEVEQYF
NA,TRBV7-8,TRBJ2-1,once,TGTGCCAGCAGCATCTCAACGGGGGTTTCCTACAATGAGCAGTTCTTC,CASSISTGVSYNEQFF
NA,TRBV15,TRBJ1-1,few,TGTGCCACCAGCCCCTTACGGGGGGGGTGGGGTAGTACTGAAGCTTTCTTT,CATSPLRGGWGSTEAFF
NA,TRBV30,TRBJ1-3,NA,TGTGCCTGGAAGCCAGGGAGAAACACCATATATTTT,CAWKPGRNTIYF
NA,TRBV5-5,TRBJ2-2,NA,TGTGCCAGCAGCTTGTTCGGCGGGGCGAACACCGGGGAGCTGTTTTTT,CASSLFGGANTGELFF
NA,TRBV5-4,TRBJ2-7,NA,TGTGCCAGCAGCTTGGACCGGTACGAGCAGTACTTC,CASSLDRYEQYF
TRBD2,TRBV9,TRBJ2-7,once,TGTGCCAGCAGCCCGGGGGGGCCCTACTACGAGCAGTACTTC,CASSPGGPYYEQYF
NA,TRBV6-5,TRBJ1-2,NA,TGTGCCAGCACCCCGGGGGGGAACTATGGCTACACCTTC,CASTPGGNYGYTF
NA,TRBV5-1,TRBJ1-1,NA,TGCGCCAGCAGCTTGAACACCTTGAACACTGAAGCTTTCTTT,CASSLNTLNTEAFF
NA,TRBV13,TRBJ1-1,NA,TGTGCCAGCAGCCAAGACAGTTACACTGAAGCTTTCTTT,CASSQDSYTEAFF
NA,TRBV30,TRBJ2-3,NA,TGTGCCTGGAGTGTCGGTACTAACACAGATACGCAGTATTTT,CAWSVGTNTDTQYF
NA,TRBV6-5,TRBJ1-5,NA,TGTGCCAGCAGTCCCCGCGGGGATCAGCCCCAGCATTTT,CASSPRGDQPQHF
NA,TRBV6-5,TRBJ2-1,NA,TGTGCCAGCAGCCTTAATTGGGAAGGAGGCAATGAGCAGTTCTTC,CASSLNWEGGNEQFF
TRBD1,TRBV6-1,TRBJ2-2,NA,TGTGCCAGCAGTGAATACGGGACAGGGTACGCCGGGGAGCTGTTTTTT,CASSEYGTGYAGELFF
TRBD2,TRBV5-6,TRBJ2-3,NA,TGTGCCAGCAGCTTGGGTCTAGCGGGCTACACAGATACGCAGTATTTT,CASSLGLAGYTDTQYF
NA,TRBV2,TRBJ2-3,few,TGTGCCAGCAACCGGGAGAGCACAGATACGCAGTATTTT,CASNRESTDTQYF
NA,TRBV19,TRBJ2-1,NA,TGTGCCAGTAGTATGGGAGGGGGAACCTACAATGAGCAGTTCTTC,CASSMGGGTYNEQFF
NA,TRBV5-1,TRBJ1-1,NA,TGCGCCAGCAGCCTCCAGGAGAACACTGAAGCTTTCTTT,CASSLQENTEAFF
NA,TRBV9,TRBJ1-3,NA,TGTGCCAGCAGCGTAGGGAGGGCTGGAAACACCATATATTTT,CASSVGRAGNTIYF
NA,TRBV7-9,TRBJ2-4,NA,TGTGCCAGCAGCCCAGCCGGAGGCAGGGCCAAAAACATTCAGTACTTC,CASSPAGGRAKNIQYF
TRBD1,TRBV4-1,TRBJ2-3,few,TGCGCCAGCAGCCGAACCCTCGCCTACAAGGGGGCGATCGGCACAGATACGCAGTATTTT,CASSRTLAYKGAIGTDTQYF
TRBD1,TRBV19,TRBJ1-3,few,TGTGCCAGTAGCCCATACAGGGGGCTAGGAAACACCATATATTTT,CASSPYRGLGNTIYF
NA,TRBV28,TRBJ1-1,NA,TGTGCCAGCAGCCCTCGGGTGGGAGGGGACACTGAAGCTTTCTTT,CASSPRVGGDTEAFF
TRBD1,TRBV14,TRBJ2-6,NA,TGTGCCAGCAGCCCAAAACCGGGACAGGGGACGCTCTATAGATCTGGGGCCAACGTCCTGACTTTC,CASSPKPGQGTLYRSGANVLTF
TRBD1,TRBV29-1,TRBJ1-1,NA,TGCAGCGCCGAGGGACAGGGTGGGACTGAAGCTTTCTTT,CSAEGQGGTEAFF
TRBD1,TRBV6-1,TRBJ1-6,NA,TGTGCCAGCAGTGGGGGACAGGGGCTGAGCTCCTATAATTCACCCCTCCACTTT,CASSGGQGLSSYNSPLHF
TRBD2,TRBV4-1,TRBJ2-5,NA,TGCGCCAGCAGCCAACTAGCGGGGGGTAAAGAGACCCAGTACTTC,CASSQLAGGKETQYF
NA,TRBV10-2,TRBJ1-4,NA,TGCGCCAGCAGTGTGGGGCGGGGGACTAATGAAAAACTGTTTTTT,CASSVGRGTNEKLFF
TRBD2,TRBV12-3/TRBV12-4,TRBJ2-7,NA,TGTGCCAGCAGCGGACTAGCTCTATACGAGCAGTACTTC,CASSGLALYEQYF
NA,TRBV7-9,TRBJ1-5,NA,TGTGCCAGCAGCTTAGCAAGGGGTCAGCCCCAGCATTTT,CASSLARGQPQHF
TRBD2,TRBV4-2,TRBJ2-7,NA,TGTGCCAGCAGCCAGGAGACGACTAGCGGGGGGACCTACGAGCAGTACTTC,CASSQETTSGGTYEQYF
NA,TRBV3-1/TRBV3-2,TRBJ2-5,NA,TGTGCCAGCAACTTGCCCCCATTAGAGACCCAGTACTTC,CASNLPPLETQYF
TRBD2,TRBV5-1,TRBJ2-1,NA,TGCGCCAGCAGTCCCCGAGTAGCGGGAGGGACTTACTACAATGAGCAGTTCTTC,CASSPRVAGGTYYNEQFF
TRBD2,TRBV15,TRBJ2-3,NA,TGTGCCACCAGCAGACTTGCACTAGCGGGGGGTCGGGATACGCAGTATTTT,CATSRLALAGGRDTQYF
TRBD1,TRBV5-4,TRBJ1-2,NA,TGTGCCAGCAGCTTCACAGGGGCTCGTGGCTACACCTTC,CASSFTGARGYTF
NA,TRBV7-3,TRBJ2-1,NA,TGTGCCAGCAGCTTATCGGGAACTAGAGCTCTCAATGAGCAGTTCTTC,CASSLSGTRALNEQFF
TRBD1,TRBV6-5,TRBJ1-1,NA,TGTGCCAGCAGTCGTGACAGGGCGGACACTGAAGCTTTCTTT,CASSRDRADTEAFF
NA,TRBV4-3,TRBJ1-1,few,TGCGCCAGCAGCCGATACATAGGGGGGAACACTGAAGCTTTCTTT,CASSRYIGGNTEAFF
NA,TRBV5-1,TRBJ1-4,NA,TGCGCCAGCAGCTTGGCAGGAACTAATGAAAAACTGTTTTTT,CASSLAGTNEKLFF
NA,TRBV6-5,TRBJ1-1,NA,TGTGCCAGCAGTCCCGGAGTGTCGCCCACTGAAGCTTTCTTT,CASSPGVSPTEAFF
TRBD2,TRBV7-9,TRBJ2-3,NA,TGTGCCAGCAGTACCCTCGGGGGGGCTAAAGATACGCAGTATTTT,CASSTLGGAKDTQYF
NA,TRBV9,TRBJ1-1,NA,TGTGCCAGCAGGGCGGTTCAAGCTGAAGCTTTCTTT,CASRAVQAEAFF
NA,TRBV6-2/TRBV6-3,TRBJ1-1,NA,TGTGCCAGCAGTCGGAGTTTCAGCACTGAAGCTTTCTTT,CASSRSFSTEAFF
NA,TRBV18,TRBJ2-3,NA,TGTGCCAGCTCACCCCTACGACCAGAGGAGGATACGCAGTATTTT,CASSPLRPEEDTQYF
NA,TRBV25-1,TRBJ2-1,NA,TGTGCCAAATACAGGACAGCCGGTGCTTACAATGAGCAGTTCTTC,CAKYRTAGAYNEQFF
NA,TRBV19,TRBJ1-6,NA,TGTGCCAGTAGTAGGGGAGGGCCCGATTCACCCCTCCACTTT,CASSRGGPDSPLHF
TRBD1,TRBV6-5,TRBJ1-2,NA,TGTGCCAGCAGTCAGGGGGCGTGGGGCTACACCTTC,CASSQGAWGYTF
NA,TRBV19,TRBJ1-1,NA,TGTGCCAGTCGCCAGGGTTCCACTGAAGCTTTCTTT,CASRQGSTEAFF
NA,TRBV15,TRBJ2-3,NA,TGTGCCACCAGCAGAGGCCTGAACGGAGATACGCAGTATTTT,CATSRGLNGDTQYF
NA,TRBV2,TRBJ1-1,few,TGTGCCAGCAGTGGGCAGTTGAACACTGAAGCTTTCTTT,CASSGQLNTEAFF
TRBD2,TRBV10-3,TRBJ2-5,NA,TGTGCCATCAGTGAGTCTATCGGACTAGCGGGGGGGGAGACCCAGTACTTC,CAISESIGLAGGETQYF
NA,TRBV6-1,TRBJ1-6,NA,TGTGCCAGCAGTGAGTTTGACAGTCATAATTCACCCCTCCACTTT,CASSEFDSHNSPLHF